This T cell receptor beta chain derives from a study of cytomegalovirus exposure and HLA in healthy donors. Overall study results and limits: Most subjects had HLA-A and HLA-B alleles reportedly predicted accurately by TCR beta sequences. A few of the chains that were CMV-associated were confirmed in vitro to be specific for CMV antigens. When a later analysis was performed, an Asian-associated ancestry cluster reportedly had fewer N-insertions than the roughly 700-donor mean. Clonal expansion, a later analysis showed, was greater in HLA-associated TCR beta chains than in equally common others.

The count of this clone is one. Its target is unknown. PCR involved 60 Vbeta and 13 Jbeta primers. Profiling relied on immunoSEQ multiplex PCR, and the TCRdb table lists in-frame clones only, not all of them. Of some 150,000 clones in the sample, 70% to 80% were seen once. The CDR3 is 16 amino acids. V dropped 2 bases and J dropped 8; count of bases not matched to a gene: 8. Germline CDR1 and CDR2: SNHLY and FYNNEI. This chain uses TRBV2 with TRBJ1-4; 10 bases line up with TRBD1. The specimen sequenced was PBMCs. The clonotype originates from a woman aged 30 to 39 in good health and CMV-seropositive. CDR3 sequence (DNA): TGTGCCAGCAGTGAACTCGGGACAGGGGTAGGGGAAAAACTGTTTTTT. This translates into CASSELGTGVGEKLFF.